One sample yielded the 17 T cell receptor beta chains listed below, sequenced in a study of T-cell memory formation after mild COVID-19. TCRdb reprocessed the 5' RACE reads via MiXCR and lists one record per CDR3 protein. The table has 340,000 or so distinct CDR3 sequences, 10% to 15% seen once; the top ten hold over 20%. Source material: PBMCs or a T cell subset sorted from them (not recorded which). These receptors were collected from a man between 18 and 29 years old who had mild COVID-19 (a few samples of this study predate the infection). Cell type and time point are not known.

This clonotype has a handful of counts. The chain recombines TRBV7-9 with TRBJ2-5; 11 positions agree with TRBD2. Germline CDR1 SEHNR, CDR2 FQNEAQ (reference sequence). This CDR3 comprises 14 residues. J lost 5 bases, V lost 5 bases, and 4 bases had no gene match. CDR3 bases: TGTGCCAGCAGCCCCAGGACTAGCGGGGAGACCCAGTACTTC. Translated: CASSPRTSGETQYF.

The gene calls are TRBV5-1 and TRBJ1-2; TRBD1 matches 7 bases. Per germline, CDR1 SGHRS and CDR2 YFSETQ. After removal of 1 base from V and 0 bases from J, the junction contained 6 bases not matched to a gene. The CDR3 has 16 residues. CDR3 sequence: CASSLTPGQANYGYTF. CDR3 DNA: TGCGCCAGCAGCTTGACACCCGGACAGGCTAACTATGGCTACACCTTC.

This clonotype was counted at least ten times. This chain uses TRBV5-1 with TRBJ2-1, with TRBD1 matching 9 bases. The germline gives CDR1 SGHRS, CDR2 YFSETQ. V was clipped by 3 bases and J by 5 bases; unmatched bases: 6. The CDR3 loop spans 15 amino acids. The CDR3 spells CASSSLDRGHNEQFF. The CDR3 coding sequence is TGCGCCAGCAGCTCCCTGGACAGGGGACACAATGAGCAGTTCTTC.

This clonotype has just a few counts. This rearrangement joins TRBV20-1 to TRBJ1-1, with TRBD1 as a possible D gene (6 bases). The CDR3 totals 15 residues. Germline-derived CDR1 and CDR2 are DFQATT and SNEGSKA (reference sequence). The V end was cut by 1 base, the J end by 1 base, with 13 bases between. The CDR3, as DNA: TGCAGTGCTAGAGTTTCAGGACAGAGGAACACTGAAGCTTTCTTT. Translating gives CSARVSGQRNTEAFF.

This clonotype was recorded a few times. This chain uses TRBV6-5 with TRBJ2-7; D not resolved. The germline CDR1 and CDR2 sequences are MNHEY and SVGAGI. V was clipped by 3 bases and J by 6 bases, with 15 bases between them. CDR3 length: 14 residues. Written as DNA, the CDR3 is TGTGCCAGCAGTTATTATCAGTCGGTAGGCGAGCAGTACTTC. Encoded protein: CASSYYQSVGEQYF.

The V and J genes are TRBV7-9 and TRBJ2-1; 7 nucleotides align to TRBD1. In germline, CDR1 is SEHNR, CDR2 FQNEAQ (reference sequence). There are 14 residues in the CDR3. J lost 3 bases, V lost 3 bases, and 2 bases had no gene match. CDR3 DNA: TGTGCCAGCAGCTTGACAGGGTTCTACAATGAGCAGTTCTTC. Its translation is CASSLTGFYNEQFF.

The CDR3 sequence is CASSYSTLYQETQYF. The CDR3 DNA sequence: TGTGCCAGCAGTTACTCGACCCTTTACCAAGAGACCCAGTACTTC. This chain joins TRBV6-6 and TRBJ2-5; D is unresolved. This CDR3 comprises 15 residues. V was clipped by 0 bases and J by 0 bases, with 8 bases between them. The germline gives CDR1 MNHNY, CDR2 SVGAGI (reference sequence).

The rearrangement joins TRBV27 to TRBJ2-7, with 7 positions matching TRBD1. J gave up 2 bases and V 3 bases, and 1 base lay outside the gene matches. Germline CDR1 is MNHEY and CDR2 is SMNVEV (reference sequence). CDR3 length: 13 amino acids. The CDR3 reads CASSFGQAYEQYF. The CDR3 DNA follows: TGTGCCAGCAGTTTCGGACAGGCCTACGAGCAGTACTTC.

This clonotype was seen a handful of times. The genes are TRBV2 and TRBJ2-2; no clear D gene. The CDR3 has 14 amino acids. Germline CDR1 and CDR2: SNHLY and FYNNEI. V lost 5 bases, J lost 0 bases, and 7 bases lay in between. CDR3 nucleotide sequence: TGTGCCAGCAGTCCTTTAACGAACACCGGGGAGCTGTTTTTT. Its protein is CASSPLTNTGELFF.

This clonotype was seen at least ten times. This chain links TRBV20-1 with TRBJ1-1; D unresolved. This CDR3 is built from 13 residues. Trimming removed 3 bases at V and 1 base at J, with 9 bases between. The germline V gene has CDR1 DFQATT and CDR2 SNEGSKA (reference sequence). The CDR3 protein is CSASGRWNTEAFF. The CDR3 DNA follows: TGCAGTGCTAGCGGCAGATGGAACACTGAAGCTTTCTTT.

This clonotype has a handful of counts. This rearrangement joins TRBV29-1 to TRBJ1-1, with 11 positions matching TRBD1. This CDR3 has 13 residues. Per germline, CDR1 SQVTM and CDR2 ANQGSEA. Losses at the gene ends were 4 bases for V and 4 bases for J; bases not matched to a gene: 2. The CDR3 DNA is TGCAGCGTTGCGGGGACAGGGGGCACTGAAGCTTTCTTT. Translation: CSVAGTGGTEAFF.

This clonotype came up many times. The chain employs TRBV29-1 and TRBJ2-1, with 10 bases aligning to TRBD1. V shed 7 bases and J 2 bases; nucleotides not matched to a gene: 5. CDR3 length equals 14 residues. CDR1 is SQVTM and CDR2 is ANQGSEA in the germline V gene. The chain's CDR3 is CSATGQGAYNEQFF. The CDR3 DNA reads TGCAGCGCCACCGGACAGGGGGCCTACAATGAGCAGTTCTTC.

The chain uses TRBV28 and TRBJ2-7; 10 bases line up with TRBD2. This CDR3 is 15 amino acids long. Germline trimming cut 2 bases from V and 4 bases from J; bases unmatched to any gene: 5. The germline V gene encodes CDR1 MDHEN and CDR2 SYDVKM. The CDR3 nucleotides are TGTGCCAGCAGTTTAAGGGCTAGCGGGGGTTACGAGCAGTACGTC. Translating gives CASSLRASGGYEQYV.

The gene calls are TRBV10-3 and TRBJ2-3, with D tentatively TRBD1 (6 bases). V shed 0 bases and J shed 6 bases, with 16 bases lying between them. Germline V lookup: CDR1 ENHRY, CDR2 SYGVKD. The CDR3 extends over 16 amino acids. CDR3 sequence: CAISESGTPNGDTQYF. The CDR3 nucleotides read TGTGCCATCAGTGAGTCGGGGACACCTAACGGGGATACGCAGTATTTT.

This rearrangement joins TRBV29-1 to TRBJ2-5, with 9 bases that match TRBD1. Germline V lookup: CDR1 SQVTM, CDR2 ANQGSEA. The CDR3 sequence is 13 residues long. J was trimmed by 5 bases and V by 7 bases; bases with no gene match: 8. CDR3 sequence (DNA): TGCAGCGCCGAACAGGGGGCGCGGGAGACCCAGTACTTC. Protein product: CSAEQGARETQYF. The full variable domain, completed using reference TRBV29-1 and TRBJ2-5, is SAVISQKPSRDICQRGTSLTIQCQVDSQVTMMFWYRQQPGQSLTLIATANQGSEATYESGFVIDKFPISRPNLTFSTLTVSNMSPEDSSIYLCSAEQGARETQYFGPGTRLLVL.

This clonotype turned up a few times. This chain uses TRBV9 with TRBJ2-1; TRBD2 aligns across 10 bases. This CDR3 region has 15 residues. The V segment lost 0 bases and the J segment 6 bases; nucleotides outside the gene matches: 3. Germline CDR1 and CDR2: SGDLS and YYNGEE. The CDR3, as DNA: TGTGCCAGCAGCGTAGAACTAGCGGGGCCCAATGAGCAGTTCTTC. Translation: CASSVELAGPNEQFF. The full variable domain, its missing parts supplied by reference TRBV9 and TRBJ2-1, is DSGVTQTPKHLITATGQRVTLRCSPRSGDLSVYWYQQSLDQGLQFLIQYYNGEERAKGNILERFSAQQFPDLHSELNLSSLELGDSALYFCASSVELAGPNEQFFGPGTRLTVL.

The V and J genes are TRBV10-3 and TRBJ1-6; D unresolved. Trimming cost V 0 bases and J 0 bases, with 6 bases left between them. The CDR3 extends over 16 amino acids. CDR1 is ENHRY, CDR2 SYGVKD, per germline. CDR3 protein: CAISESVDSYNSPLHF. The CDR3 coding sequence is TGTGCCATCAGTGAGTCGGTAGACTCCTATAATTCACCCCTCCACTTT.